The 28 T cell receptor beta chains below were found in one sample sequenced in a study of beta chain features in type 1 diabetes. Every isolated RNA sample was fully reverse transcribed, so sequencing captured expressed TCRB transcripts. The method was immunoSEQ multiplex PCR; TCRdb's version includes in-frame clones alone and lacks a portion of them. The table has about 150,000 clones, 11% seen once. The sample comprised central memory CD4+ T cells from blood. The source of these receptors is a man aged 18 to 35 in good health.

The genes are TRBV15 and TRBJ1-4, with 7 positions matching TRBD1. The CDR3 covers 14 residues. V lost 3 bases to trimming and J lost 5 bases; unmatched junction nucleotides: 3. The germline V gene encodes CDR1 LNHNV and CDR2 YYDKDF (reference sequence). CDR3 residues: CATSSPRGNEKLFF. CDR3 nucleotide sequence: TGTGCCACCAGCAGTCCCAGGGGGAATGAAAAACTGTTTTTT.

CDR3 nucleotides: TGTGCCTGGAGCGCAGCAGTTTTTAATCAGCCCCAGCATTTT. Its protein product is CAWSAAVFNQPQHF. The V and J genes are TRBV30 and TRBJ1-5; D gene unclear. There are 14 residues in the CDR3. Germline V gives CDR1 GTSNPN, CDR2 SVGIG (reference sequence). Trimming cost V 3 bases and J 4 bases, with 13 bases left between them.

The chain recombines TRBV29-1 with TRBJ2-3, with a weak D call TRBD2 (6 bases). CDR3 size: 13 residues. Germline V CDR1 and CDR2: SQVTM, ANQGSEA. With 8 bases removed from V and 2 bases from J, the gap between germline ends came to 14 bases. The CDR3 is CSSGDFSTDTQYF. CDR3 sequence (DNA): TGCAGCTCGGGGGACTTTTCCACAGATACGCAGTATTTT.

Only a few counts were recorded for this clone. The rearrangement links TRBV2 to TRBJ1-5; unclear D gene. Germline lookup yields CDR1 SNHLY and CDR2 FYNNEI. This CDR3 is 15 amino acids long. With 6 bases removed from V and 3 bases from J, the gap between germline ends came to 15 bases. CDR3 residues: CASRLQAGLNQPQHF. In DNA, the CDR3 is TGTGCCAGCAGGCTCCAGGCAGGCCTCAATCAGCCCCAGCATTTT. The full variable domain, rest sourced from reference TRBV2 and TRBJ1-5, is EPEVTQTPSHQVTQMGQEVILRCVPISNHLYFYWYRQILGQKVEFLVSFYNNEISEKSEIFDDQFSVERPDGSNFTLKIRSTKLEDSAMYFCASRLQAGLNQPQHFGDGTRLSIL.

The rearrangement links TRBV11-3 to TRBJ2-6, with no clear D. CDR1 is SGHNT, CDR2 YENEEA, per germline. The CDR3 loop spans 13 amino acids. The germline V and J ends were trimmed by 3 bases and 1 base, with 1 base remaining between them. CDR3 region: CASSFSGANVLTF. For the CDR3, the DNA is TGTGCCAGCAGCTTTTCTGGGGCCAACGTCCTGACTTTC.

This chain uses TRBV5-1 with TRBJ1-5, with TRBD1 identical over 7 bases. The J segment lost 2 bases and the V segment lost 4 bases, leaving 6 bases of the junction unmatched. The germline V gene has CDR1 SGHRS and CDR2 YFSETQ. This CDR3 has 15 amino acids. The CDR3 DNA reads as TGCGCCAGCAGCCCCAATACAGGGGGCAATCAGCCCCAGCATTTT. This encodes CASSPNTGGNQPQHF.

The CDR3 reads CASSLAPGNYEQYF. The CDR3 DNA sequence: TGTGCCAGCAGCTTGGCGCCCGGAAACTACGAGCAGTACTTC. The chain uses TRBV7-9 and TRBJ2-7; D not resolved. V was shortened by 3 bases and J by 3 bases, with 12 bases between the two germline ends. Germline assignment: CDR1 SEHNR and CDR2 FQNEAQ (reference sequence). The CDR3 length is 14 residues.

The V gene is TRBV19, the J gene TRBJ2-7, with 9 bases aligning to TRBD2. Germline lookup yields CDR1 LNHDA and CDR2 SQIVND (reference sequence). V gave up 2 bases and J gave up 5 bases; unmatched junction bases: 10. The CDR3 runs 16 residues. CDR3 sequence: CASSISASGNLHEQYF. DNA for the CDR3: TGTGCCAGTAGTATATCGGCTAGCGGGAATCTCCACGAGCAGTACTTC.

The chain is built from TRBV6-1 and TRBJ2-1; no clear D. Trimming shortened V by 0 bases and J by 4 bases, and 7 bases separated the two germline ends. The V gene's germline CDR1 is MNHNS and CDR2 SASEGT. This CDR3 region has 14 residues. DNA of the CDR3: TGTGCCAGCAGTGAAGCTCCGCCGTACAATGAGCAGTTCTTC. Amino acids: CASSEAPPYNEQFF.

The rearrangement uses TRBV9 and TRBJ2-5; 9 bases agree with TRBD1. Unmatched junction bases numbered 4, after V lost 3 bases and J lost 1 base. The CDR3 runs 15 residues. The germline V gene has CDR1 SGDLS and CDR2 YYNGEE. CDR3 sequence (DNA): TGTGCCAGCAGCGGGACAGGGGTCACCCAAGAGACCCAGTACTTC. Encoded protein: CASSGTGVTQETQYF.

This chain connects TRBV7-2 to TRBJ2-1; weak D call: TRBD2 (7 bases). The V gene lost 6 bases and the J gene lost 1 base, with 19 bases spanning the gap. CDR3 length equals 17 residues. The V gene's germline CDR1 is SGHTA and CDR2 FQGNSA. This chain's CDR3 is CASSFGRGSISYNEQFF. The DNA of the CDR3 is TGTGCCAGCAGTTTTGGGAGGGGGAGTATATCCTACAATGAGCAGTTCTTC.

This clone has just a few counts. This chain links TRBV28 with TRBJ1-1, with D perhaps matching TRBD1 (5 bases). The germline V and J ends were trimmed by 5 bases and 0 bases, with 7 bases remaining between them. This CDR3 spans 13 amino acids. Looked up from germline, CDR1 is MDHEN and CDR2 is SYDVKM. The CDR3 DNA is TGTGCCAGCAGTAGACAGTTGAACACTGAAGCTTTCTTT. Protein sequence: CASSRQLNTEAFF.

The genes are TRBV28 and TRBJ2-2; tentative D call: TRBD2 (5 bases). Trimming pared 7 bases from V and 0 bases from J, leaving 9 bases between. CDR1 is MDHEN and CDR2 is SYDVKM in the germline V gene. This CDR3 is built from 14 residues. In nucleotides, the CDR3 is TGTGCCAGCATAATGCGGGCGAACACCGGGGAGCTGTTTTTT. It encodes CASIMRANTGELFF.

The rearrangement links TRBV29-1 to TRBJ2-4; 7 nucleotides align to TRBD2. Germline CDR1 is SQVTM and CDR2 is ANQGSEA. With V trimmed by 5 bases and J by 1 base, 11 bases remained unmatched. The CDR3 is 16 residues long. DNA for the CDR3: TGCAGCGTTTCCTGGGGCGGGAGTTCGGCCAAAAACATTCAGTACTTC. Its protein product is CSVSWGGSSAKNIQYF.

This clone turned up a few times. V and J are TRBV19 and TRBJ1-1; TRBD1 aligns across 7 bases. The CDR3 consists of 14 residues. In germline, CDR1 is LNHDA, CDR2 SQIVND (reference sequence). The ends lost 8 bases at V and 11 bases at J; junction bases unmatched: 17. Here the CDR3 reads CASQTPGQRIGAFF. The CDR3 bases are TGTGCCAGTCAAACCCCGGGACAGCGGATAGGCGCTTTCTTT. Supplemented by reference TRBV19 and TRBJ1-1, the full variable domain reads DGGITQSPKYLFRKEGQNVTLSCEQNLNHDAMYWYRQDPGQGLRLIYYSQIVNDFQKGDIAEGYSVSREKKESFPLTVTSAQKNPTAFYLCASQTPGQRIGAFFGQGTRLTVV.

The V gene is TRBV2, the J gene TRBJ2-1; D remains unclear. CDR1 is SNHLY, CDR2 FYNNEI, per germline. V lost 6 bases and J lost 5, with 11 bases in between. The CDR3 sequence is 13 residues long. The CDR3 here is CASSPDWDNEQFF. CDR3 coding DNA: TGTGCCAGCAGCCCTGACTGGGACAATGAGCAGTTCTTC.

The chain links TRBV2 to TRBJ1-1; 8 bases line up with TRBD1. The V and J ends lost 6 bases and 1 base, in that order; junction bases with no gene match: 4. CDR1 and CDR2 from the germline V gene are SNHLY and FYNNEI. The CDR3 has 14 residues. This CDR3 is CASREDRANTEAFF. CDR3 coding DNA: TGTGCCAGCAGGGAGGACAGGGCGAACACTGAAGCTTTCTTT.

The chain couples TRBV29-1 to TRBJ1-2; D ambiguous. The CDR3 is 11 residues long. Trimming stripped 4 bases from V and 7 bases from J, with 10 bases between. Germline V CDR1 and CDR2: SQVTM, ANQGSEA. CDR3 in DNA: TGCAGCGTTGGCGGCCAGCTTGGCTACACCTTC. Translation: CSVGGQLGYTF.

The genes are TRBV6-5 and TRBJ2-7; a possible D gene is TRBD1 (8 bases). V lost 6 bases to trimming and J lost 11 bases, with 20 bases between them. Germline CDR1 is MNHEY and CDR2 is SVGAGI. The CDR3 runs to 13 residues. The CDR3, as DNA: TGTGCCAGCAGGGACCGCGGACAGGGAGGGAAGTACTTC. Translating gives CASRDRGQGGKYF.

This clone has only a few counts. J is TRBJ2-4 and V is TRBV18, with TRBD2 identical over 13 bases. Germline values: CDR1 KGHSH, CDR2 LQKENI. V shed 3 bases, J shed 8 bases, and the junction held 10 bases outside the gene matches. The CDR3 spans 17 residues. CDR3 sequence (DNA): TGTGCCAGCTCACCTTTCCGGACTAGCGGGAGTAATGACATTCAGTACTTC. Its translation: CASSPFRTSGSNDIQYF.

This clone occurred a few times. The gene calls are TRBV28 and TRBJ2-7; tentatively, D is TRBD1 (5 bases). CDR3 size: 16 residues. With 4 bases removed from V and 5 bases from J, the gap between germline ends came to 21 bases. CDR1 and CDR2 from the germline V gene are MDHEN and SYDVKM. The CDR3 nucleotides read TGTGCCAGCAGTTCTAGTAAAGCGCAGGGATGGAACGAGCAGTACTTC. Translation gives CASSSSKAQGWNEQYF.

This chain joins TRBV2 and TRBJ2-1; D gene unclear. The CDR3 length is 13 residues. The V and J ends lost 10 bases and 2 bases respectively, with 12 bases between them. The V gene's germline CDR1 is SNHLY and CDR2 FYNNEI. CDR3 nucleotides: TGTGCCACCACCCTCTCCCCCTACAATGAGCAGTTCTTC. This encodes CATTLSPYNEQFF. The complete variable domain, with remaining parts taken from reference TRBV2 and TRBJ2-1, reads EPEVTQTPSHQVTQMGQEVILRCVPISNHLYFYWYRQILGQKVEFLVSFYNNEISEKSEIFDDQFSVERPDGSNFTLKIRSTKLEDSAMYFCATTLSPYNEQFFGPGTRLTVL.

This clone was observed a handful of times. The CDR3 is CASGLGSGSTGELFF. The CDR3 DNA reads as TGTGCTAGTGGTTTGGGTAGCGGGAGCACCGGGGAGCTGTTTTTT. The gene calls are TRBV12-5 and TRBJ2-2; 9 nucleotides match TRBD2. CDR1 and CDR2 (germline): LGHNT, FRNRAP. Unmatched junction bases numbered 1, after V lost 1 base and J lost 4 bases. The CDR3 has 15 residues.

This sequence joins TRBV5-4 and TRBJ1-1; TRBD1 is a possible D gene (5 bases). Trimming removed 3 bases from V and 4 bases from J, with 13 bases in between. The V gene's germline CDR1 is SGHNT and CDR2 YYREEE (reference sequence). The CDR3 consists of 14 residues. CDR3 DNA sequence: TGTGCCAGCAGCTGGAGTCGGGGCGGCACTGAAGCTTTCTTT. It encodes CASSWSRGGTEAFF.

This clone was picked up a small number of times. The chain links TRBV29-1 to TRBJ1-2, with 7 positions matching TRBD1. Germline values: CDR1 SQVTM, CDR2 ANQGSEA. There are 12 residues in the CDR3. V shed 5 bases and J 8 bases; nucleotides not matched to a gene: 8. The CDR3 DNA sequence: TGCAGCGTTCTTCAGGGGGAGGGGGGCTACACCTTC. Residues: CSVLQGEGGYTF.

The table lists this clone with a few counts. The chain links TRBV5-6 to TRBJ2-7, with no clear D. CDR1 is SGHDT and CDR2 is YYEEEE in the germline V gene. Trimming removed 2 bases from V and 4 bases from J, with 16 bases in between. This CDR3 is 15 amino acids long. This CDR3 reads CASSFSSGKGYEQYF. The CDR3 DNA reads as TGTGCCAGCAGCTTCTCTAGTGGAAAGGGATACGAGCAGTACTTC. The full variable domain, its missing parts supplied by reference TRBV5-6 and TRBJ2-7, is DAGVTQSPTHLIKTRGQQVTLRCSPKSGHDTVSWYQQALGQGPQFIFQYYEEEERQRGNFPDRFSGHQFPNYSSELNVNALLLGDSALYLCASSFSSGKGYEQYFGPGTRLTVT.

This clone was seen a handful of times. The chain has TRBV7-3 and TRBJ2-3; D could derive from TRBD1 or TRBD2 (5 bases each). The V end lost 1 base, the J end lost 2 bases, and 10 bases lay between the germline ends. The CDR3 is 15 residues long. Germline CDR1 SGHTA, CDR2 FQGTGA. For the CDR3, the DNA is TGTGCCAGCAGCTTAAGTGGGGGTACCACAGATACGCAGTATTTT. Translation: CASSLSGGTTDTQYF.

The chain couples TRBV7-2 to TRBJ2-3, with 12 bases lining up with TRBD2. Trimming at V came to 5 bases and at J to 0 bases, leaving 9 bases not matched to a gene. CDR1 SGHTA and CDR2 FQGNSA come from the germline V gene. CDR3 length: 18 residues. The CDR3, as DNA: TGTGCCAGCAGCCTCTCGGGTGGACTAGCGGGGAGCACAGATACGCAGTATTTT. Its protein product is CASSLSGGLAGSTDTQYF.